A selection of T cell receptor beta chains follows, all from one sample in a study of T cell responses to AZD1222 COVID-19 vaccine. Sequencing used immunoSEQ multiplex PCR; TCRdb keeps in-frame clones, though not all of them. In the table there are 35,000 to 50,000 clones, about 80% of which are singletons. The material sequenced was peripheral blood, taken 28 days after the second dose of the MenACWY control vaccine. These receptors originate from an adult who received the MenACWY meningococcal vaccine as a control. Each CDR3 is given with its conserved first and last residue. The order of the fields is D gene, V gene, J gene, clone size, CDR3 DNA, CDR3 protein. A D gene is named only where the DNA matches it firmly. Expanded clones are given a class, and other clones once, few, many or no size at all.

d_call: NA
v_call: TRBV4-1
j_call: TRBJ2-7
clone_size: NA
cdr3_nt: TGCGCCAGCAGCCAGGGAGTCCGGGGCCAAATCTACGAGCAGTACTTC
cdr3_aa: CASSQGVRGQIYEQYF

d_call: NA
v_call: TRBV20-1
j_call: TRBJ2-1
clone_size: NA
cdr3_nt: TGCAGTGCTAGTGACCATCCTGAGCAGTTCTTC
cdr3_aa: CSASDHPEQFF

d_call: NA
v_call: TRBV11-2
j_call: TRBJ1-3
clone_size: NA
cdr3_nt: TGTGCCAGCAGCTTAGGAGGGGGCTCTGGAAACACCATATATTTT
cdr3_aa: CASSLGGGSGNTIYF

d_call: NA
v_call: TRBV5-4
j_call: TRBJ2-3
clone_size: few
cdr3_nt: TGTGCCAGCGCCTTGACAGCTAGCACAGATACGCAGTATTTT
cdr3_aa: CASALTASTDTQYF

d_call: NA
v_call: TRBV11-2
j_call: TRBJ1-4
clone_size: few
cdr3_nt: TGTGCCAGCAGCTTAGATACGACGGAAACTAATGAAAAACTGTTTTTT
cdr3_aa: CASSLDTTETNEKLFF

d_call: NA
v_call: TRBV6-4
j_call: TRBJ2-1
clone_size: NA
cdr3_nt: TGTGCCAGCAGTCGCTCCGGGACAAAGTACAATGAGCAGTTCTTC
cdr3_aa: CASSRSGTKYNEQFF

d_call: NA
v_call: TRBV25-1
j_call: TRBJ2-7
clone_size: NA
cdr3_nt: TGTGCCAGCAGTGAATATAAGGGACCCTCGAACGAGCAGTACTTC
cdr3_aa: CASSEYKGPSNEQYF

d_call: NA
v_call: TRBV6-6
j_call: TRBJ2-1
clone_size: NA
cdr3_nt: TGTGCCAGTAGCGGACGCTCCTACAATGAGCAGTTCTTC
cdr3_aa: CASSGRSYNEQFF

d_call: NA
v_call: TRBV18
j_call: TRBJ2-1
clone_size: NA
cdr3_nt: TGTGCCAGCTCACCTGGGCGGAATGAGCAGTTCTTC
cdr3_aa: CASSPGRNEQFF

d_call: TRBD1
v_call: TRBV19
j_call: TRBJ1-5
clone_size: few
cdr3_nt: TGTGCCAGTAGTATAGGGACGACAGGGGGCTGGGATCAGCCCCAGCATTTT
cdr3_aa: CASSIGTTGGWDQPQHF

d_call: NA
v_call: TRBV6-1
j_call: TRBJ1-2
clone_size: NA
cdr3_nt: TGTGCCAGCAGTGAAGGCCCCCTGAACTATGGCTACACCTTC
cdr3_aa: CASSEGPLNYGYTF